This T cell receptor beta chain comes out of a study of graft-versus-host responses after intestinal transplantation. Notes on this clone: The antigen is unknown.

Clones were read by immunoSEQ multiplex PCR, and TCRdb kept only the in-frame ones, dropping some. The sample consists of 9,500 to 15,000 clones, about 93% of them appearing once. Study results and caveats: Recipient bone marrow held GvH clones, some seen earlier in ileum or blood.

Trimming removed 6 bases at V and 5 bases at J, with 16 bases between. Germline V gene lookup returns CDR1 SGHVS and CDR2 FNYEAQ. This CDR3 is built from 14 residues. This TCR derives from a human patient who received an intestinal transplant, so some T cells may come from the graft donor. The sample in question was PBMCs, obtained roughly 110 days after intestinal transplant. The chain links TRBV7-6 to TRBJ2-5; a weak D match, TRBD2 (6 bases). The CDR3 nucleotides read TGTGCCAGCAGTCTCTTGAGCGCGGGGGAGACCCAGTACTTC. This sequence encodes CASSLLSAGETQYF.